The next 12 T cell receptor beta chains were all read from a single sample in a study of T cell changes during pregnancy in multiple sclerosis. Sequenced by immunoSEQ multiplex PCR; TCRdb stores in-frame clones only, minus some. The sample lists about 75,000 clones; approximately 93% were seen once. The sample in question was CD4+ T cells from peripheral blood mononuclear cells, obtained after pregnancy. Source of these receptors: a female donor with multiple sclerosis, enrolled in a pregnancy study.

CDR3 nucleotide sequence: TGTGCCAGCAGTCAAAGGGCGCTAGCGGGGGACAATGAGCAGTTCTTC. This codes for CASSQRALAGDNEQFF. The chain employs TRBV27 and TRBJ2-1; 10 bases agree with TRBD2. V gave up 5 bases and J gave up 5 bases; unmatched junction bases: 9. This CDR3 region has 16 residues. The germline CDR1 and CDR2 sequences are MNHEY and SMNVEV (reference sequence).

The gene calls are TRBV15 and TRBJ2-1; tentatively, D is TRBD2 (5 bases). This CDR3 has 15 amino acids. CDR1 and CDR2 (germline): LNHNV, YYDKDF (reference sequence). V was pared by 8 bases and J by 1 base, with 15 bases between. As DNA, the CDR3 is TGTGCCACCGCCTACGGGCGCGGGTCCTACAATGAGCAGTTCTTC. This encodes CATAYGRGSYNEQFF.

The chain links TRBV9 to TRBJ2-1, with 13 bases aligning to TRBD2. The CDR3 has 19 residues. Germline trimming cut 2 bases from V and 7 bases from J; bases unmatched to any gene: 15. Germline V CDR1 and CDR2: SGDLS, YYNGEE. The CDR3 nucleotides are TGTGCCAGCAGCGTCGGACTAGCGGGAGTCCGGCGGGGCGTGAATGAGCAGTTCTTC. Protein sequence: CASSVGLAGVRRGVNEQFF.

The CDR3 spells CASSLRRTGAGANVLTF. For the CDR3, the DNA is TGTGCCAGCAGCTTGAGGCGGACAGGGGCTGGGGCCAACGTCCTGACTTTC. This chain uses TRBV5-4 with TRBJ2-6, with 9 bases that match TRBD1. The CDR3 spans 17 residues. With V trimmed by 1 base and J by 2 bases, 4 bases remained unmatched. CDR1 is SGHNT, CDR2 YYREEE, per germline (reference sequence). Filled out from reference TRBV5-4 and TRBJ2-6, the complete variable domain reads ETGVTQSPTHLIKTRGQQVTLRCSSQSGHNTVSWYQQALGQGPQFIFQYYREEENGRGNFPPRFSGLQFPNYSSELNVNALELDDSALYLCASSLRRTGAGANVLTFGAGSRLTVL.

The J gene is TRBJ2-3, the V gene TRBV18, with a possible D match to TRBD1 (6 bases). Trimming removed 6 bases at V and 0 bases at J, with 19 bases between. This CDR3 is 17 amino acids long. The germline V gene has CDR1 KGHSH and CDR2 LQKENI. CDR3 sequence reads: CASSPLQGSLSTDTQYF. The CDR3 DNA sequence: TGTGCCAGCTCCCCTCTTCAGGGGAGTTTAAGCACAGATACGCAGTATTTT.

The sample holds one count of this clone. The chain has TRBV19 and TRBJ2-5, with TRBD2 matching 9 bases. The CDR3 contains 16 residues. Germline-derived CDR1 and CDR2 are LNHDA and SQIVND (reference sequence). The V gene end was trimmed by 5 bases and the J gene end by 1 base; junction bases not matched to a gene: 8. CDR3: CASSPGTSPLQETQYF. The CDR3, as DNA: TGTGCCAGTAGTCCCGGGACTAGCCCTCTCCAAGAGACCCAGTACTTC.

As for this clone: The identical CDR3 is also encoded by other nucleotide sequences in the sample. The J gene is TRBJ2-1, the V gene TRBV5-1; 11 bases align to TRBD2. CDR3 length equals 15 residues. V lost 4 bases, J lost 2 bases, and 2 bases stayed unmatched. CDR1 and CDR2 (germline): SGHRS, YFSETQ. CDR3 bases: TGCGCCAGCAGCCTTAGCGGGAGGGCCTACAATGAGCAGTTCTTC. The encoded protein is CASSLSGRAYNEQFF.

The chain carries TRBV2 and TRBJ1-4; TRBD1 matches at 8 bases. The CDR3 spans 13 residues. The V and J ends lost 9 bases and 2 bases, in that order; junction bases with no gene match: 2. Germline-derived CDR1 and CDR2 are SNHLY and FYNNEI. CDR3 protein: CASRTGTNEKLFF. The CDR3 nucleotides are TGTGCCAGTCGGACAGGGACTAATGAAAAACTGTTTTTT.

This rearrangement joins TRBV5-1 to TRBJ2-3, with 10 bases matching TRBD2. The CDR3 is 16 residues long. V shed 4 bases, J shed 2 bases, and the junction held 7 bases outside the gene matches. The germline V gene has CDR1 SGHRS and CDR2 YFSETQ. CDR3 residues: CASSRRLAGFTDTQYF. In DNA, the CDR3 is TGCGCCAGCAGCCGAAGACTAGCGGGCTTCACAGATACGCAGTATTTT. The variable domain in full, with the rest retrieved from reference TRBV5-1 and TRBJ2-3, is KAGVTQTPRYLIKTRGQQVTLSCSPISGHRSVSWYQQTPGQGLQFLFEYFSETQRNKGNFPGRFSGRQFSNSRSEMNVSTLELGDSALYLCASSRRLAGFTDTQYFGPGTRLTVL.

The rearrangement links TRBV6-5 to TRBJ2-1; 10 bases align to TRBD2. The CDR3 extends over 14 amino acids. Germline CDR1 reads MNHEY; CDR2 reads SVGAGI. Trimming cost V 5 bases and J 12 bases; bases outside gene matches: 10. The CDR3 loop is CASSPSGRGSGQFF. CDR3 nucleotides: TGTGCCAGCAGTCCTAGCGGGAGAGGTTCGGGGCAGTTCTTC.

This chain links TRBV27 with TRBJ1-2; 11 nucleotides match TRBD1. Germline loops: CDR1 MNHEY, CDR2 SMNVEV (reference sequence). The CDR3 length is 14 residues. Trimming took 5 bases from V and 7 from J; bases not matched to a gene: 6. DNA for the CDR3: TGTGCCAGCAGTCTAGGACAGGGGGCAAGTGGCTACACCTTC. It translates to CASSLGQGASGYTF.

J is TRBJ1-2 and V is TRBV2, with 8 positions matching TRBD1. The J segment lost 3 bases and the V segment lost 6 bases, leaving 6 bases of the junction unmatched. Germline lookup yields CDR1 SNHLY and CDR2 FYNNEI. This CDR3 is 14 amino acids long. The CDR3 region is CASRDRAFDYGYTF. DNA of the CDR3: TGTGCCAGCAGGGACAGGGCCTTTGACTATGGCTACACCTTC. Variable domain in full (rest from reference TRBV2 and TRBJ1-2): EPEVTQTPSHQVTQMGQEVILRCVPISNHLYFYWYRQILGQKVEFLVSFYNNEISEKSEIFDDQFSVERPDGSNFTLKIRSTKLEDSAMYFCASRDRAFDYGYTFGSGTRLTVV.